These T cell receptor beta chains were read from a single sample in a study of blood T cell repertoires in COVID-19. Using immunoSEQ multiplex PCR, the repertoire was profiled, and TCRdb retains in-frame clones only, with some absent. The data show about 200,000 clones, about nine tenths seen once. Source material: peripheral blood. Source of these receptors: a man between 50 and 59 years old with acute or convalescent COVID-19. The CDR3 runs from the conserved cysteine through the conserved F or W. The D gene is left open where the match is weak. Clone size is shown for a subset of rows, as once, few, many or a class of expanded clone.

d_call clone_size j_call v_call cdr3_nt cdr3_aa
TRBD2 . TRBJ2-1 TRBV9 TGTGCCAGCAGCCCCACCGGGTGGCGGGGGGGCAGTGAGCAGTTCTTC CASSPTGWRGGSEQFF
TRBD2 . TRBJ2-2 TRBV10-2 TGCGCCACCCGACTAGCGGGAGGCACCGGGGAGCTGTTTTTT CATRLAGGTGELFF
. . TRBJ1-1 TRBV7-9 TGTGCCAGCACCACCGAACTAGCGGGCACTGAAGCTTTCTTT CASTTELAGTEAFF
TRBD2 . TRBJ2-3 TRBV11-2 TGTGCCAGCAGCTTAGATCTGACGCTAGCGGGATCAGATACGCAGTATTTT CASSLDLTLAGSDTQYF
. few TRBJ2-3 TRBV21-1 TGTGCCAGCAGGATAAGCGTAGCTCCGTCCAGCACAGATACGCAGTATTTT CASRISVAPSSTDTQYF
TRBD1 once TRBJ2-1 TRBV7-2 TGTGCCAGCAGCCGTTCCGGGACAGGAAACAATGAGCAGTTCTTC CASSRSGTGNNEQFF
TRBD1 few TRBJ1-1 TRBV29-1 TGCAGCGTTGAAGGGACAGGGAGGGCTTTCTTT CSVEGTGRAFF
. . TRBJ1-1 TRBV28 TGTGCCAGCATGGAGACGAACACTGAAGCTTTCTTT CASMETNTEAFF
. . TRBJ1-5 TRBV28 TGTGCCAGCAGTTTCCCGGGACACCATAGCAATCAGCCCCAGCATTTT CASSFPGHHSNQPQHF
TRBD2 . TRBJ2-2 TRBV30 TGTGCCTGGAGTAAGGTGGCTAGCGGCAGGAACACCGGGGAGCTGTTTTTT CAWSKVASGRNTGELFF
. . TRBJ2-2 TRBV3-1/TRBV3-2 TGTGCCAGCAGCCGCAGGGGCGGAGGAGGTACCGGGGAGCTGTTTTTT CASSRRGGGGTGELFF
. . TRBJ2-3 TRBV11-3 TGTGCCAGCAGCCCTCCCGGAGGGGGGGGGACAGATACGCAGTATTTT CASSPPGGGGTDTQYF
. . TRBJ2-1 TRBV30 TGTGCCTGGGGCACCTACAATGAGCAGTTCTTC CAWGTYNEQFF
TRBD1 . TRBJ1-1 TRBV12-5 TGTGCTAGTGGTTTGACCCGGACAGGAACTACTACTAAGGCTTTCTTT CASGLTRTGTTTKAFF
TRBD1 once TRBJ1-5 TRBV3-1/TRBV3-2 TGCGCCAGCAGCCATGGGACAGGTAATCAGCCCCAGCATTTT CASSHGTGNQPQHF
TRBD2 . TRBJ2-1 TRBV3-1/TRBV3-2 TGTGCCAGCAGCCGGTGGGACTACAACAATGAGCAGTTCTTC CASSRWDYNNEQFF
. once TRBJ2-1 TRBV11-2 TGTGCCAGCAGCCCGCGTCGGTACAATGAGCAGTTCTTC CASSPRRYNEQFF
TRBD2 . TRBJ2-5 TRBV7-9 TGTGCCTCCCTCGGGGGGGGGAAAGAGACCCAGTACTTC CASLGGGKETQYF
. . TRBJ2-3 TRBV5-1 TGCGCCAGCAGCAGGCCGCAGGGGAACACAGATACGCAGTATTTT CASSRPQGNTDTQYF
TRBD1 . TRBJ1-2 TRBV4-1 TGCGCCAGCAGCCCCGGGGGACAGGACCGATACAGGGGCTACACCTTC CASSPGGQDRYRGYTF
. once TRBJ1-1 TRBV9 TGTGCCAGCAGCGCCCCGTTCTCAGGGAAGGCTTTCTTT CASSAPFSGKAFF
TRBD2 . TRBJ2-5 TRBV5-4 TGTGCCAGCAGCTTAGGAAAATCAGCGGGGGGCGGGACCCAGTACTTC CASSLGKSAGGGTQYF
. . TRBJ1-6 TRBV6-2/TRBV6-3 TGTGCCAGCAGTTCCGCGACTGCTAGCTCCTATAATTCACCCCTCCACTTT CASSSATASSYNSPLHF